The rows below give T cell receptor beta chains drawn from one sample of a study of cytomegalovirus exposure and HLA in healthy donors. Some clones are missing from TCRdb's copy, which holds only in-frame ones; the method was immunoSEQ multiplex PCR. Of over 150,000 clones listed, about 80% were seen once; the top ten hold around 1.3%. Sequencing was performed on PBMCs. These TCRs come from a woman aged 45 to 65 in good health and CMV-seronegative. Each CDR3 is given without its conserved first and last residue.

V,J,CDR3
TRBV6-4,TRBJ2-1,ASSDSTEGRGNEQF
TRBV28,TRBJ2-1,ASRLGGGYNEQF
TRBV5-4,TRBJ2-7,ASSLGGHSGEQC
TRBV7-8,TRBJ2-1,ASSLLGGSRYNEQF
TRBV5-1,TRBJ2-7,ASSGNDRGISTFSYEQY
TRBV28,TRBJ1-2,ASRTAAGQSYGYT
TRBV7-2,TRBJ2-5,ASSLEGWGRGAQETQY
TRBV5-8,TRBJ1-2,ASSADVGRGPYGYT
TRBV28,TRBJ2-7,ASIPGQRSHEQY
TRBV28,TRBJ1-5,ASSLRFRGSNQPQH
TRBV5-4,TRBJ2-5,ASSPRGGQGETQY
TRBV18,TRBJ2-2,ASSPQTFFRGTGELF
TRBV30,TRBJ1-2,AWSVAGNYGYT
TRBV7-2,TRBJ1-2,ASSLRLYGYT
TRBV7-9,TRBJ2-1,ASSQTAGAFDEQF
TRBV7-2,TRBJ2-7,ASSLVLGGSEQY
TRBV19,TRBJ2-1,ASSIEAARNEQF
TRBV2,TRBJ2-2,ASRVGLAGAGELF
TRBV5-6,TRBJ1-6,ASSWGDPSPLH
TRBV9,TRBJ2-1,ASSGSEVGRQF
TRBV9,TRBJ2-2,ASSLLPGQGRAGELF
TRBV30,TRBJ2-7,AWSRGDTYEQY
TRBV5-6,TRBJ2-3,ASSPGLTSTQY
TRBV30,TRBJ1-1,AWSPGLKNTEAF
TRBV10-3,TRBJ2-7,AISGQGYEQY
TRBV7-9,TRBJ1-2,ASGLGQDYGYT
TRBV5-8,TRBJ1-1,ASSLAVNTEAF
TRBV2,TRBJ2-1,ASTGRGLAGGLSNEQF
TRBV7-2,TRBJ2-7,ASSLREGSYEQY